The sequence of this T cell receptor beta chain was determined in a study of blood T cells in healthy people across ages. The ends lost 4 bases at V and 9 bases at J; junction bases unmatched: 5. The germline gives CDR1 SQVTM, CDR2 ANQGSEA. The CDR3 length is 12 residues. This clonotype was picked up a small number of times. Through a sample-barcoded 5' primer and a J-beta primer mix, a second PCR was run for roughly 6 to 12 cycles. The template-switch adaptor, which had 12 random nucleotides, put a tag on each cDNA molecule. Each CDR3 protein is one row after TCRdb ran MiXCR on the 5' RACE reads. In the table there are about 670,000 distinct CDR3 sequences, approximately 52% of which are singletons. Donors gave roughly 10 milliliters of peripheral blood apiece.

Material: blood. The receptor was isolated from a woman aged 80 or over in good health. The rearrangement uses TRBV29-1 and TRBJ2-3, with TRBD2 matching over 9 bases. Here the CDR3 DNA reads TGCAGCGTTGTAACGAGCGGGAGGACGCAGTATTTT. Translating it yields CSVVTSGRTQYF.